Detailed here is one TCR beta chain. Its specificity is not known. Germline CDR1 is MDHEN and CDR2 is SYDVKM. The CDR3 has 15 residues. V shed 3 bases and J shed 9 bases, with 21 bases lying between them. Clones were sequenced by immunoSEQ multiplex PCR, and TCRdb holds only the in-frame ones, with some missing. The data hold around 2.3 million clones, with about 94% observed a single time. This sample is drawn from a study of shared clonotypes between healthy human individuals. Study-level findings and limits: Sequencing depth was expected to affect clonotype sharing among donors.

The TCR was taken from a man younger than 30 in good health. Sequences were obtained from naive CD4+ T cells sorted from blood. Subset specified: CD45RA+ positively selected. The chain links TRBV28 to TRBJ2-7; D gene uncertain. The CDR3 DNA reads as TGTGCCAGCAGTTTGATGCCCCCAGCCCTTATGAGGCAGTACTTC. This codes for CASSLMPPALMRQYF.